This T cell receptor beta chain was obtained from a study of breast tumors, draining lymph nodes, adjacent tissues. General observations from the study: Tumors had less TCR diversity than lymph nodes, more than nontumor tissue. That most tumor T cells come from lymph nodes remained unproven. Findings are consistent with lymph node origin and intratumoral expansion of most tumor T cells.

Germline V CDR1 and CDR2: DFQATT, SNEGSKA (reference sequence). CDR3 length: 14 residues. The lymph nodes were axillary draining lymph nodes from breast cancer patients. With respect to this clonotype: The antigen is not known. Just one base apart from a much larger clone, this may be a read error.

TCRdb reprocessed the multiplex PCR reads with MiXCR, giving one entry per CDR3 protein. The table records more than 200,000 distinct CDR3 sequences, approximately 30% of them present only once. The chain carries TRBV20-1 and TRBJ1-1; 8 bases line up with TRBD1. The sample comprised axillary lymph node tissue. The sequence was obtained from a female donor with breast cancer. Some clones in this sample may be carry-over from other donors' samples. In DNA form, the CDR3 reads TGCGGTGCTAGAGGTGACAGGGGTTACACTGAAGCTTTCTTT. Its translation: CGARGDRGYTEAFF.